Presented here are 11 T cell receptor beta chains from one specimen sequenced in a study of T cells in Graves' hyperthyroidism and ophthalmopathy (dated by TCRdb to the late 2010s). The method behind the library was multiplex PCR. This sample was sequenced with an Illumina HiSeq 2000. Amplification of TCR beta CDR3 regions was carried out from RNA transcripts. The TCR CDR3 was subjected to a first round of RT-PCR using the HTBI primer set and the Qiagen OneStep RT-PCR kit. TCRdb reprocessed the public reads (quality trimming at Q25 with fastp, clone calling with MiXCR) and kept in-frame beta chains. Rows with a matching CDR3 protein are joined into one entry that keeps the most common DNA and genes. For this sample the table gives a few hundred thousand distinct CDR3 sequences, of which roughly 13% were detected only once. The top ten clonotypes cover less than 25% of the sample. The specimen was blood. The receptor set was obtained from a man aged 25-45 years with Graves' hyperthyroidism that later progressed to Graves' ophthalmopathy.

This clonotype has ten or more counts. V usage is TRBV7-9 and J usage is TRBJ2-2, with 7 bases lining up with TRBD1. This CDR3 has 13 residues. CDR1 and CDR2 from the germline V gene are SEHNR and FQNEAQ (reference sequence). The V segment lost 4 bases and the J segment 8 bases; nucleotides outside the gene matches: 4. Written as DNA, the CDR3 is TGTGCCAGCAGCTACGACAGGGCTGGGGAGCTGTTTTTT. It specifies CASSYDRAGELFF.

This clonotype appeared once. A much more abundant neighbour one base away suggests this may be a read error. The V call is TRBV7-2, the J call TRBJ1-4; D remains ambiguous. The CDR3 totals 15 residues. The germline V and J ends were trimmed by 0 bases and 8 bases, with 13 bases remaining between them. CDR1 is SGHTA and CDR2 is FQGNSA in the germline V gene. This CDR3 reads CASSLALGPGEKLFF. CDR3 nucleotide sequence: TGTGCCAGCAGCTTAGCGTTAGGGCCTGGGGAAAAACTGTTTTTT.

The chain is built from TRBV28 and TRBJ1-4; 9 nucleotides line up with TRBD1. The germline CDR1 and CDR2 sequences are MDHEN and SYDVKM. The CDR3 consists of 17 residues. Trimming took 3 bases from V and 8 from J; bases not matched to a gene: 13. CDR3 DNA: TGTGCCAGCAGTTTTCTTTTCGTGGGACAGGGAGGAGAAAAACTGTTTTTT. It codes for CASSFLFVGQGGEKLFF.

This clonotype was recorded many times. The chain uses TRBV27 and TRBJ2-3; tentative D call: TRBD1 (6 bases). The CDR3 extends over 13 amino acids. Per germline, CDR1 MNHEY and CDR2 SMNVEV (reference sequence). V gave up 7 bases and J gave up 1 base, with 9 bases separating them. CDR3: CASNEGGTDTQYF. The CDR3, as DNA: TGTGCCAGCAACGAGGGGGGCACAGATACGCAGTATTTT.

In this sample, this clonotype turned up a few times. In DNA form, the CDR3 reads TGTGCCAGCAGTTATGTTGGGGCCAACGTCCTGACTTTC. The encoded protein is CASSYVGANVLTF. This sequence joins TRBV27 and TRBJ2-6; no clear D gene. This CDR3 has 13 amino acids. Per the germline V gene, CDR1 is MNHEY and CDR2 is SMNVEV (reference sequence). V lost 4 bases, J lost 3 bases, and 4 bases lay in between.

Comments on this clonotype: At one end, the junction sequence differs from germline, possibly due to a read error. DNA for the CDR3: TGTGCCAGCAGCTGGAGGGAGCCGGGACAGGGGAGTTATGGCTACACCTTC. Its protein is CASSWREPGQGSYGYTF. This chain uses TRBV5-1 with TRBJ1-2, with 10 positions matching TRBD1. The CDR3 runs 17 residues. Germline V gives CDR1 SGHRS, CDR2 YFSETQ.

This clonotype has ten or more counts. The V gene is TRBV28, the J gene TRBJ1-4; D is uncertain. The CDR3 totals 14 residues. CDR1 and CDR2 (germline): MDHEN, SYDVKM. The V and J ends lost 2 bases and 6 bases respectively, with 10 bases between them. The CDR3 protein is CASSLGGGYEKLFF. CDR3 nucleotides: TGTGCCAGCAGTTTAGGCGGAGGGTATGAAAAACTGTTTTTT.

This clonotype was observed many times. The chain uses TRBV11-2 and TRBJ2-3; 10 bases are shared with TRBD2. V was pared by 6 bases and J by 6 bases, with 12 bases of the junction left unmatched. Germline CDR1 SGHAT, CDR2 FQNNGV. The CDR3 is 16 residues long. CDR3 residues: CASRSSGGSGVDTQYF. For the CDR3, the DNA is TGTGCCAGCAGATCTAGCGGGGGTTCGGGGGTCGATACGCAGTATTTT. Based on the CDR3 plus reference TRBV11-2 and TRBJ2-3, the full variable domain is EAGVAQSPRYKIIEKRQSVAFWCNPISGHATLYWYQQILGQGPKLLIQFQNNGVVDDSQLPKDRFSAERLKGVDSTLKIQPAKLEDSAVYLCASRSSGGSGVDTQYFGPGTRLTVL.

This clonotype showed up just a few times. The CDR3 here is CASSEAGGGGYTF. CDR3 sequence (DNA): TGTGCCAGCAGTGAAGCGGGGGGCGGTGGCTACACCTTC. The rearrangement links TRBV6-1 to TRBJ1-2, with D perhaps matching TRBD1 (6 bases). The CDR3 is 13 residues long. Trimming shortened V by 0 bases and J by 7 bases, and 9 bases separated the two germline ends. The germline gives CDR1 MNHNS, CDR2 SASEGT.

In its sample, this clonotype was seen a few times. The rearrangement links TRBV28 to TRBJ2-1; TRBD1 matches 8 bases. The CDR3 runs to 15 residues. V lost 5 bases, J lost 9 bases, and 12 bases stayed unmatched. Per germline, CDR1 MDHEN and CDR2 SYDVKM. The chain's CDR3 is CASSTDREQITEQFF. CDR3 in DNA: TGTGCCAGCAGTACGGACAGGGAACAGATCACTGAGCAGTTCTTC. The full variable domain, completed using reference TRBV28 and TRBJ2-1, is DVKVTQSSRYLVKRTGEKVFLECVQDMDHENMFWYRQDPGLGLRLIYFSYDVKMKEKGDIPEGYSVSREKKERFSLILESASTNQTSMYLCASSTDREQITEQFFGPGTRLTVL.

This clonotype was counted ten times or more. The chain uses TRBV9 and TRBJ2-7; D is unresolved. V shed 0 bases and J shed 5 bases, with 12 bases lying between them. Germline V gene data show CDR1 as SGDLS and CDR2 as YYNGEE. The CDR3 totals 14 residues. In DNA form, the CDR3 reads TGTGCCAGCAGCGTAGAGTCCGGGTCCCACGAGCAGTACTTC. The encoded protein is CASSVESGSHEQYF.